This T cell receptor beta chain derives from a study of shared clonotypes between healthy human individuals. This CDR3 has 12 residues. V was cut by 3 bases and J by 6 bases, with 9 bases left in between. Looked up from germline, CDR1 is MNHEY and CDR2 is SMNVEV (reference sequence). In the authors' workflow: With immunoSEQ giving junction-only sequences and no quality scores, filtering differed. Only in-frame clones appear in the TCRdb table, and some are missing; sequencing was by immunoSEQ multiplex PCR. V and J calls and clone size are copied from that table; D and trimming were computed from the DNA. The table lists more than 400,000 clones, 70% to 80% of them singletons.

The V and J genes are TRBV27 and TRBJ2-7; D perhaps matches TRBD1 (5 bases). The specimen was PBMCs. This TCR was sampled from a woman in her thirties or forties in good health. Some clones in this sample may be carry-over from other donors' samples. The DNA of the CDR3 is TGTGCCAGCAGTTTGATAAGGGGCGAGCAGTACTTC. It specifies CASSLIRGEQYF.